The entry that follows covers one T cell receptor beta chain sequence. No antigen is known for it. This sample was taken from a study of T cell repertoires in ileal Crohn's disease. Points from the study as a whole: Clonal expansions were more frequent in active smokers than non-smokers at surgery. High-frequency clones were more common in sorted CD8 than CD4 cells.

Each sample's TCRB immunosequencing used around 470 nanograms of biopsy DNA. Produced via immunoSEQ multiplex PCR; TCRdb's table is partial and in-frame only. The sample has some 14,000 clones; around 70% are singletons. Trimming removed 4 bases at V and 5 bases at J, with 4 bases between. This CDR3 has 11 residues. The germline gives CDR1 MNHNY, CDR2 SVGAGI (reference sequence). Sequenced: ileal tissue. The chain uses TRBV6-6 and TRBJ2-3; no definite D call. The TCR was taken from an adult with Crohn's disease. The CDR3 loop reads CASSLVDTQYF. In DNA form, the CDR3 reads TGTGCCAGCAGTTTGGTAGATACGCAGTATTTT.